Below, 27 T cell receptor beta chains from the same sample are listed, as sequenced in a study of CD8+ T cells in alopecia areata. Treatment noted: oral pan-JAK inhibitor, 5-10 mg twice daily. After isolation, RNA underwent reverse transcription to generate cDNA as the sequencing template. Profiling relied on immunoSEQ multiplex PCR, and the TCRdb table lists in-frame clones only, not all of them. This sample has about 190,000 clones, with more than 55% found just once. The sequencing used CD4+ T cells sorted from blood, collected at week 4, from a patient treated with tofacitinib. The receptors originated from a human donor with alopecia areata.

V is TRBV7-2 and J is TRBJ2-7; unclear D gene. The CDR3 length is 15 residues. The V gene's germline CDR1 is SGHTA and CDR2 FQGNSA. With 1 base removed from V and 1 base from J, the gap between germline ends came to 11 bases. This CDR3 is CASSLEPTRSYEQYF. For the CDR3, the DNA is TGTGCCAGCAGCTTAGAGCCGACTCGATCCTACGAGCAGTACTTC. The full variable domain, completed using reference TRBV7-2 and TRBJ2-7, is GAGVSQSPSNKVTEKGKDVELRCDPISGHTALYWYRQSLGQGLEFLIYFQGNSAPDKSGLPSDRFSAERTGGSVSTLTIQRTQQEDSAVYLCASSLEPTRSYEQYFGPGTRLTVT.

The chain is built from TRBV30 and TRBJ2-4; D gene unclear. The germline V gene encodes CDR1 GTSNPN and CDR2 SVGIG (reference sequence). The CDR3 length is 14 residues. V lost 3 bases to trimming and J lost 0 bases, with 9 bases between them. The CDR3 nucleotides are TGTGCCTGGAGCGGTCTGTTAGCCAAAAACATTCAGTACTTC. Translation: CAWSGLLAKNIQYF.

The chain carries TRBV25-1 and TRBJ1-1; D is unresolved. CDR1 is MGHDK and CDR2 is SYGVNS in the germline V gene. The CDR3 consists of 14 residues. Trimming removed 1 base at V and 4 bases at J, with 10 bases between. This chain's CDR3 is CASSEFLELTEAFF. DNA of the CDR3: TGTGCCAGCAGTGAATTTTTGGAACTCACTGAAGCTTTCTTT. The full variable domain, completed using reference TRBV25-1 and TRBJ1-1, is EADIYQTPRYLVIGTGKKITLECSQTMGHDKMYWYQQDPGMELHLIHYSYGVNSTEKGDLSSESTVSRIRTEHFPLTLESARPSHTSQYLCASSEFLELTEAFFGQGTRLTVV.

Here the CDR3 reads CASSLAGTGAYEQYF. The CDR3 coding sequence is TGCGCCAGCTCCCTAGCAGGGACAGGCGCCTACGAGCAGTACTTC. The chain joins TRBV5-1 to TRBJ2-7, with TRBD1 matching 8 bases. The CDR3 has 15 amino acids. Per the germline V gene, CDR1 is SGHRS and CDR2 is YFSETQ. V shed 7 bases, J shed 2 bases, and the junction held 11 bases outside the gene matches.

This chain connects TRBV4-2 to TRBJ1-2; weak D call: TRBD1 (6 bases). This CDR3 has 15 residues. CDR1 LGHNA and CDR2 YNFKEQ come from the germline V gene. The V end was cut by 4 bases, the J end by 0 bases, with 12 bases between. The CDR3 loop reads CASSLGQQTNYGYTF. In DNA form, the CDR3 reads TGTGCCAGCAGCCTTGGACAGCAAACTAACTATGGCTACACCTTC.

The V gene is TRBV4-1, the J gene TRBJ2-1, with D unclear. The CDR3 spans 12 residues. Germline assignment: CDR1 MGHRA and CDR2 YSYEKL. V dropped 3 bases and J dropped 10 bases, with 10 bases sitting between them. CDR3 protein: CASSHLGYEQFF. The CDR3 coding sequence is TGCGCCAGCAGCCATCTAGGGTACGAGCAGTTCTTC.

In the case of this clone: This sample also contains other DNA sequences that code for the same CDR3. The chain links TRBV9 to TRBJ2-5; 11 bases match TRBD2. J was trimmed by 2 bases and V by 0 bases; bases with no gene match: 0. The CDR3 runs to 15 residues. CDR1 and CDR2 from the germline V gene are SGDLS and YYNGEE. The DNA of the CDR3 is TGTGCCAGCAGCGTAGGGACTAGCGGGCAAGAGACCCAGTACTTC. Amino acid sequence: CASSVGTSGQETQYF.

The chain carries TRBV1 and TRBJ2-1. TRBV1 is a known pseudogene. CDR3 length: 12 amino acids. The CDR3 spells CTSSQVPHDWFF. The CDR3 region has the DNA TGCACCAGCAGCCAAGTCCCCCATGATTGGTTCTTC.

The gene calls are TRBV28 and TRBJ2-6; 7 nucleotides agree with TRBD1. The germline CDR1 and CDR2 sequences are MDHEN and SYDVKM. This CDR3 is 17 amino acids long. Unmatched junction bases numbered 9, after V lost 5 bases and J lost 2 bases. CDR3 sequence reads: CASSPSPTGAGANVLTF. The CDR3 DNA reads as TGTGCCAGCAGTCCATCCCCCACAGGGGCTGGGGCCAACGTCCTGACTTTC.

The chain joins TRBV5-4 to TRBJ2-2; 8 bases align to TRBD2. Trimming took 4 bases from V and 4 from J; bases not matched to a gene: 9. Germline assignment: CDR1 SGHNT and CDR2 YYREEE (reference sequence). This CDR3 region has 16 residues. The DNA of the CDR3 is TGTGCCAGCAGCCCCGAGCGGGAGTTTATCACCGGGGAGCTGTTTTTT. The encoded protein is CASSPEREFITGELFF.

This clone was observed a handful of times. The chain uses TRBV25-1 and TRBJ2-7; D uncertain. Germline CDR1 reads MGHDK; CDR2 reads SYGVNS. The CDR3 consists of 13 residues. Deletions cut 2 bases from V and 5 bases from J, with 10 bases between. The CDR3 loop is CASSEVNADEQYF. The CDR3 nucleotides are TGTGCCAGCAGTGAAGTCAATGCGGACGAGCAGTACTTC.

This sequence joins TRBV30 and TRBJ1-2; possibly TRBD1 for D (6 bases). CDR3 length: 13 amino acids. V lost 7 bases and J lost 4, with 16 bases in between. Germline assignment: CDR1 GTSNPN and CDR2 SVGIG (reference sequence). This chain's CDR3 is CASGGLQFYGYTF. The CDR3 region has the DNA TGTGCCTCGGGGGGCCTCCAATTCTATGGCTACACCTTC.

The J gene is TRBJ2-3, the V gene TRBV2, with 10 positions matching TRBD2. The trim removed 3 bases at V and 6 bases at J, leaving 9 bases unmatched. Germline-derived CDR1 and CDR2 are SNHLY and FYNNEI. The CDR3 runs to 16 residues. The CDR3 coding sequence is TGTGCCAGCAGTGAGAGTCCAGCGGGAGGGCATGATACGCAGTATTTT. This encodes CASSESPAGGHDTQYF.

As for this clone: The sample has other DNA sequences that encode this CDR3 too. The rearrangement links TRBV30 to TRBJ2-7, with D uncertain. The ends were cut back, 0 bases at V and 5 bases at J, with 5 bases in the middle. There are 11 residues in the CDR3. Germline loops: CDR1 GTSNPN, CDR2 SVGIG (reference sequence). The CDR3 reads CAWSVRHEQYF. The DNA for the CDR3 is TGTGCCTGGAGTGTAAGGCACGAGCAGTACTTC.

This chain connects TRBV6-5 to TRBJ2-7, with D possibly TRBD2 on 6 matching bases. The germline V and J ends were trimmed by 6 bases and 2 bases, with 17 bases remaining between them. The CDR3 has 15 amino acids. Per the germline V gene, CDR1 is MNHEY and CDR2 is SVGAGI. CDR3 DNA sequence: TGTGCCAGCAGCGAATTAGCGGACCTCGCCTACGAGCAGTACTTC. This codes for CASSELADLAYEQYF.

This clone was counted a few times. The V and J genes are TRBV30 and TRBJ1-1, with TRBD1 as a possible D gene (5 bases). The CDR3 extends over 15 amino acids. Trimming removed 3 bases at V and 1 base at J, with 15 bases between. The V gene's germline CDR1 is GTSNPN and CDR2 SVGIG (reference sequence). The CDR3 here is CAWRREGLGNTEAFF. The CDR3 DNA follows: TGTGCCTGGAGGCGCGAGGGGCTTGGGAACACTGAAGCTTTCTTT.

This clone was picked up a small number of times. The rearrangement uses TRBV5-1 and TRBJ2-5, with a weak D call TRBD2 (6 bases). The V end lost 0 bases, the J end lost 1 base, and 10 bases lay between the germline ends. The germline V gene has CDR1 SGHRS and CDR2 YFSETQ. The CDR3 is 15 amino acids. CDR3 amino acids: CASSLAGESQETQYF. The CDR3 coding sequence is TGCGCCAGCAGCTTGGCGGGAGAGAGCCAAGAGACCCAGTACTTC.

This chain links TRBV30 with TRBJ1-2; the match to TRBD1 covers 8 bases. V trimming: 2 bases; J trimming: 5 bases; junction bases outside the gene matches: 7. CDR3 length: 14 residues. CDR1 and CDR2 from the germline V gene are GTSNPN and SVGIG (reference sequence). The CDR3 region has the DNA TGTGCCTGGAGTAGCAGGGGGCAGTTTTATGGCTACACCTTC. It is translated as CAWSSRGQFYGYTF.

This chain uses TRBV2 with TRBJ2-5; 13 bases agree with TRBD2. CDR3 size: 14 residues. Trimming at V came to 6 bases and at J to 5 bases, leaving 3 bases not matched to a gene. Germline V lookup: CDR1 SNHLY, CDR2 FYNNEI. The CDR3 DNA follows: TGTGCCAGCAGACTAGCGGGAGGGACTGAGACCCAGTACTTC. This translates into CASRLAGGTETQYF.

V is TRBV25-1 and J is TRBJ2-5; the D is unclear. The germline V and J ends were trimmed by 0 bases and 4 bases, with 9 bases remaining between them. Germline values: CDR1 MGHDK, CDR2 SYGVNS. The CDR3 is 14 residues long. CDR3 in amino acids: CASSEYTWGETQYF. DNA of the CDR3: TGTGCCAGCAGTGAATACACGTGGGGAGAGACCCAGTACTTC.

This chain uses TRBV28 with TRBJ2-1; maybe TRBD2 (5 bases). The CDR3 length is 12 residues. Germline CDR1 and CDR2: MDHEN and SYDVKM. V dropped 4 bases and J dropped 12 bases, with 13 bases sitting between them. CDR3 sequence reads: CASSSSFGGQFF. CDR3 DNA: TGTGCCAGCAGTTCCTCCTTCGGAGGGCAGTTCTTC.

This clone was observed a few times. J is TRBJ2-7 and V is TRBV7-9, with 9 bases aligning to TRBD1. V trimming: 4 bases; J trimming: 3 bases; junction bases outside the gene matches: 13. Germline V gene data show CDR1 as SEHNR and CDR2 as FQNEAQ (reference sequence). This CDR3 is 17 amino acids long. The CDR3 nucleotides read TGTGCCAGCAGCTGGCGCAGAGGGGGGGACAGGGACTACGAGCAGTACTTC. Translated: CASSWRRGGDRDYEQYF.

The gene calls are TRBV30 and TRBJ1-3; D might be TRBD1 (5 bases). The V and J ends lost 2 bases and 0 bases respectively, with 8 bases between them. Germline V gene data show CDR1 as GTSNPN and CDR2 as SVGIG (reference sequence). The CDR3 contains 14 residues. The CDR3 DNA reads TGTGCCTGGAGTAGGGGTTTCTCTGGAAACACCATATATTTT. This gives the protein CAWSRGFSGNTIYF.

This clone was seen a few times. The chain has TRBV29-1 and TRBJ2-1; no clear D. Trimming removed 0 bases at V and 6 bases at J, with 3 bases between. CDR1 SQVTM and CDR2 ANQGSEA come from the germline V gene. This CDR3 is 11 amino acids long. Here the CDR3 reads CSVEDVNEQFF. The CDR3 nucleotides read TGCAGCGTTGAAGATGTCAATGAGCAGTTCTTC.

This rearrangement joins TRBV30 to TRBJ1-1, with D possibly TRBD1 on 5 matching bases. This CDR3 has 15 amino acids. Germline assignment: CDR1 GTSNPN and CDR2 SVGIG (reference sequence). The germline V and J ends were trimmed by 0 bases and 2 bases, with 13 bases remaining between them. The CDR3 nucleotides read TGTGCCTGGAGTGTATTAAGGGGAGGAAACACTGAAGCTTTCTTT. Its translation is CAWSVLRGGNTEAFF.

The V gene is TRBV7-2, the J gene TRBJ2-1; unclear D gene. This CDR3 has 12 residues. Trimming took off 1 base at V and 4 bases at J, with 2 bases between the two ends. Germline V gene data show CDR1 as SGHTA and CDR2 as FQGNSA. The CDR3, as DNA: TGTGCCAGCAGCTTAGTTTACAATGAGCAGTTCTTC. Its translation is CASSLVYNEQFF.

This rearrangement joins TRBV4-3 to TRBJ2-5; D may be TRBD1 or TRBD2 (6 bases each). The CDR3 loop spans 16 amino acids. The V gene's germline CDR1 is LGHNA and CDR2 YSLEER. V lost 4 bases and J 5 bases, leaving 20 bases between the germline ends. CDR3 in amino acids: CASSLGAPGGAETQYF. In nucleotides, the CDR3 is TGCGCCAGCAGCCTAGGGGCCCCCGGGGGCGCGGAGACCCAGTACTTC.